This T cell receptor (beta chain) was recorded in a study of early T cells in non-severe SARS-CoV-2 infection. As for the study in general: Chains stayed unpaired after sequencing of bulk RNA from unsorted whole blood.

The CDR3 consists of 15 residues. The germline V gene has CDR1 SGHDT and CDR2 YYEEEE. V was pared by 1 base and J by 0 bases, with 1 base of the junction left unmatched. Researchers attached unique molecular identifiers to individual cDNA molecules. TCRdb independently ran MiXCR on the 5' RACE reads; one entry per CDR3 protein. This sample carries over 85,000 distinct CDR3 sequences, approximately 15% of them seen once, and the ten largest clones take roughly 1.3%. This TCR derives from an adult who was a healthcare worker with PCR-confirmed SARS-CoV-2 infection or an uninfected control (not recorded which). This chain uses TRBV5-6 with TRBJ2-1; 7 bases are shared with TRBD1. Material: whole blood. CDR3 protein: CASSLWTGSYNEQFF. The DNA of the CDR3 is TGTGCCAGCAGCTTGTGGACAGGCTCCTACAATGAGCAGTTCTTC.